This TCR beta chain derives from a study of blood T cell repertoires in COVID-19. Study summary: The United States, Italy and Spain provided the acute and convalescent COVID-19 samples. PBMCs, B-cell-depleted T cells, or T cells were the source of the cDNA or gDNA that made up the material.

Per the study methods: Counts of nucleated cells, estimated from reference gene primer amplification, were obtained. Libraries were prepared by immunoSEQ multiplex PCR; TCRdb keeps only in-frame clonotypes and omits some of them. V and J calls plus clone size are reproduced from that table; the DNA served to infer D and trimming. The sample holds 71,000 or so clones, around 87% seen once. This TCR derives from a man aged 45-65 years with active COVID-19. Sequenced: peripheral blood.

The CDR3 DNA reads as TGTGCCAGCAGTTTATCAGGGGAGTATCAGCCCCAGCATTTT. Translating it yields CASSLSGEYQPQHF. This sequence joins TRBV28 and TRBJ1-5, with D tentatively TRBD1 (6 bases). CDR3 length: 14 amino acids. Trimming removed 1 base at V and 5 bases at J, with 9 bases between. The V gene's germline CDR1 is MDHEN and CDR2 SYDVKM.